This T cell receptor (beta chain) was documented in a study of T cell repertoires in cytomegalovirus infection. Overall study context: Well-studied HLA-B-restricted epitopes and recently identified HLA-C-restricted epitopes of CMV were both used in the study. It can be stated that public TCR beta signatures indicated CMV infection as well as a matching HLA type. Overall study findings and caveats: The response measured ex vivo was dominated by TCR beta clonotypes (HLA-C-restricted and CMV-specific). Cumulative public TCR beta family frequency identified carriers of CMV plus the relevant HLA.

This clonotype turned up a few times. Its target is unknown. Trimming stripped 0 bases from V and 5 bases from J, with 15 bases between. This CDR3 comprises 16 residues. CDR1 and CDR2 (germline): LNHNV, YYDKDF (reference sequence). Via MiXCR, TCRdb re-called the reads, giving one row per CDR3 protein. The sample lists about 770,000 distinct CDR3 sequences, approximately 32% occurring once. Sample: cultured CD8+ T cells from PBMCs, taken from culture after CMV antigen stimulation. The TCR was taken from a human donor in good health (CMV status not recorded). Some clones in this sample may be carry-over from other donors' samples. This chain connects TRBV15 to TRBJ2-3; D is perhaps TRBD2 (6 bases). The CDR3 bases are TGTGCCACCAGCAGAGATCTTGAGCCCGGGGGAGATACGCAGTATTTT. Encoded protein: CATSRDLEPGGDTQYF.